Listed here is a single T cell receptor (beta chain). Antigen: not known. This specimen comes from a study of identical twins. Overall study findings and caveats: With beta out-of-frame sequences, excess sharing by twins was weaker.

In TCRdb, the 5' RACE reads were re-called with MiXCR into one record per CDR3 protein. This sample has roughly 750,000 distinct CDR3 sequences, with about 20% found just once. These data were also filed under a second study, of T cells expressing NK-cell markers. As reported in that work: Roughly 1.0-7.0% of CD8+ T cells in about 6 donors belonged to dominant NKG2C+ clonotypes.

Sample: PBMCs. The TCR sequence derives from a woman aged 18-29 years in good health.

The CDR3 region has the DNA TGTGCCAGCAGCTTAGTTTGGGACAGGGGTGACGAGCAGTACTTC. Translating gives CASSLVWDRGDEQYF. This sequence joins TRBV7-2 and TRBJ2-7; 10 bases map to TRBD1. Per the germline V gene, CDR1 is SGHTA and CDR2 is FQGNSA. The trim removed 1 base at V and 5 bases at J, leaving 5 bases unmatched. The CDR3 sequence is 15 residues long.